This T cell receptor (beta chain) came from a study of identical twins (dated by TCRdb to the mid-2010s). Concerning the study at large: TCR alpha and beta repertoires from monozygotic twins, unrelated adults of various ages and cord blood were deep-sequenced to test whether fetal clonotypes persist. To rule out contamination, replicate twin experiments were performed at different times with different library preparation protocols. Overall study results and their limits: Compared with coincidental sharing between unrelated individuals, out-of-frame TCR alpha sequences shared between twins showed an excess of sequences with low generation probability. Fewer insertions were carried by abundant cord blood beta clonotypes; a weaker similar trend was observed in young adult naive repertoires, while no such trend was observed in memory repertoires. Excess twin sharing in beta out-of-frame sequences was weaker because fewer shared sequences lowered the signal-to-noise ratio. Out-of-frame TCR alpha sharing in monozygotic twins was systematically underestimated by recombination models, whereas sharing between unrelated individuals was in agreement with the recombination models. Because the same donors could not be followed over many years, the conclusions relied on cross-sectional statistical analysis. Zero-insertion analyses could be partly confounded by invariant T cells such as MAIT and iNKT, though diverse VJ usage argued against such confounding for most clonotypes.

Library construction relied on 5' RACE. Sequencer: Illumina HiSeq 2000. Template switching added a universal primer binding site, and the final cDNA carried a unique molecular identifier that allowed TCR cDNA molecules to be counted accurately. Specific primers in the conserved constant-segment region were used to synthesize first-strand cDNA for TCR alpha and beta chains. To control for contamination, each cDNA library was double barcoded with a SMART-Mk sample barcode plus Illumina barcodes. TruSeq adapter sequences, together with Illumina sample barcodes, were added in two successive PCR steps. TCR alpha and beta cDNA libraries were sequenced on the Illumina HiSeq platform with custom primers. In the original analysis: MiGEC processed the raw reads to extract unique molecular identifiers, while MiXCR was used to determine the CDR3 positions. For each individual, recombination models were inferred using an EM algorithm with the repgenHMM and IGoR tools. The analysis of shared clonotypes was done with the tcR package in R, with sharing normalized by the product of cloneset sizes. To study raw recombination without the effects of thymic and clonal selection, out-of-frame nonproductive sequences were analyzed. TCRdb reran the public reads through fastp at Q25 and MiXCR, keeping productive beta chains. Duplicate CDR3 protein sequences are folded into a single record with the most common DNA and genes. TCRdb, not the original authors, processed these V and J calls. Counted in this sample were 200,000 to 300,000 distinct CDR3 sequences; roughly 7% of them appeared once. The ten largest make up roughly 3.9% of the sample.

Every donor was a healthy Caucasian. The twin cohort comprised three pairs of female monozygotic twins, all aged roughly 18 to 29 years. Miltenyi CD45RO+ enrichment and human naive T-cell isolation kits were used to isolate memory (CD45RO+) and naive T cells from PBMC. This clonotype came up a few times. The antigen it recognizes is unknown. The sample holds no much larger clone one base away, and base qualities are not on file. The germline V gene gives CDR1 as MDHEN and CDR2 as SYDVKM. From cysteine to phenylalanine, the CDR3 is 14 amino acids long. Only the CDR3 DNA is retained, 42 bases long and in frame from the first base. V is cut by 7 bases and J by 15 bases, and the space between the germline ends is 25 bases. A further study also used this sample, focusing on yellow fever vaccine responses in identical twins. The second publication reports: The T cell response to vaccination in identical twins was reported by the authors to appear partly convergent and partly personalized. Focusing on identical twins, the study followed the T cell clones that responded to the vaccine, and did so with precision.

The TCR comes from a woman aged 18-29 years in good health. This chain joins TRBV28 to TRBJ2-1; the D segment cannot be called with confidence. The specimen was memory (CD45RO+) T cells sorted from blood. The intended sense of this specimen's cell subset or site label: CD45RO+ enriched T cells. The encoded CDR3 is CASTALAMTWRMFF. The DNA sequence is TGTGCCAGCACCGCGCTGGCGATGACTTGGCGGATGTTCTTC.